The TCR beta chain under discussion was sequenced for a study of T cells in tumors after PD-1 blockade. Study summary: Treatment was either pembrolizumab 200 mg every 3 weeks or cemiplimab 350 mg every 2 weeks. A subset received ongoing vismodegib 150 mg daily alongside anti-PD-1 therapy.

Only a few counts were recorded for this clone. Its antigen is currently unknown. Whole-study results and caveats: Around two fifths of tumor TCR clonotypes were also found in blood.

The protocol was immunoSEQ multiplex PCR, while the TCRdb copy is restricted to in-frame clones and leaves out a portion. Of 5,500 to 7,000 clones in the sample, 60% to 80% were seen once. Trimming removed 4 bases at V and 2 bases at J, with 7 bases between. The CDR3 sequence is 14 residues long. CDR1 is SGDLS, CDR2 YYNGEE, per germline. The clonotype originates from a human donor with basal cell carcinoma. The chain carries TRBV9 and TRBJ2-6, with D hard to call. The specimen comprised tumor tissue, sampled before anti-PD-1 treatment. In nucleotides, the CDR3 is TGTGCCAGCAGCCCCCAGACTGGGGCCAACGTCCTGACTTTC. Amino acid sequence: CASSPQTGANVLTF.